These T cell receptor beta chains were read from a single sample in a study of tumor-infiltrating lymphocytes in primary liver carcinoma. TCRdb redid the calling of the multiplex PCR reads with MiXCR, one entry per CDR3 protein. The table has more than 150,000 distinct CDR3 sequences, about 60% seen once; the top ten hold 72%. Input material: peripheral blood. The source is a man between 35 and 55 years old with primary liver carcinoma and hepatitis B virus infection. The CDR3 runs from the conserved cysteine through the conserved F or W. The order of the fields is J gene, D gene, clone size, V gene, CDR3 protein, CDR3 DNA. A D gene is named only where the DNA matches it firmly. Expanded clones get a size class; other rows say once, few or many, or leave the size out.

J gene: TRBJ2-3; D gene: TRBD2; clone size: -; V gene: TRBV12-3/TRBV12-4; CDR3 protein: CASSSLAGATDTQYF; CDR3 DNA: TGTGCCAGCAGCTCACTAGCGGGAGCCACAGATACGCAGTATTTT
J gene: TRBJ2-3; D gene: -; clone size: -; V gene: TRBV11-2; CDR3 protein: CASSFRDLTYTQYF; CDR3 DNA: TGTGCCAGCAGCTTCAGGGACCTCACATATACGCAGTATTTT
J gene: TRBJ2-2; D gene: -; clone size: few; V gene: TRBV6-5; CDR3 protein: CASSRGGDTGELFF; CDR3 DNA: TGTGCCAGCAGCCGCGGCGGGGACACCGGGGAGCTGTTTTTT
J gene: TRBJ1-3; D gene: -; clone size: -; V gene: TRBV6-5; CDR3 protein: CASSYDGTSGNTIYF; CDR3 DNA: TGTGCCAGCAGTTACGACGGGACCTCTGGAAACACCATATATTTT
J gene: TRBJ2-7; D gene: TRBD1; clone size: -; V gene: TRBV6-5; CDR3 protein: CASSYSGQGHYEQYF; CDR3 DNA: TGTGCCAGCAGTTACTCGGGACAGGGTCACTACGAGCAGTACTTC
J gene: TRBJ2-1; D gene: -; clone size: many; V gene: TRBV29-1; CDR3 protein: CSVALLDSRSYNEQFF; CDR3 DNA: TGCAGCGTTGCCCTACTAGACAGTCGCTCCTACAATGAGCAGTTCTTC
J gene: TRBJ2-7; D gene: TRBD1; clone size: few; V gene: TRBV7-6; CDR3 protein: CASSLGTGAYEQYF; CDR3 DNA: TGTGCCAGCAGCTTAGGGACAGGAGCCTACGAGCAGTACTTC
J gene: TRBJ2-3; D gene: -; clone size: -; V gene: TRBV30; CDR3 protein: CAWSGETYGSTDTQYF; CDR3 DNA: TGTGCCTGGAGTGGGGAGACTTATGGGAGCACAGATACGCAGTATTTT
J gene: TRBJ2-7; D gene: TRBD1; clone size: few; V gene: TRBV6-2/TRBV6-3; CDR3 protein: CASSYPGQPYEQYF; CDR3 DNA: TGTGCCAGCAGTTATCCGGGACAGCCCTACGAGCAGTACTTC
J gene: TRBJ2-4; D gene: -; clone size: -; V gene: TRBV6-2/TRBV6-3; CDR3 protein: CASSWGNIRYF; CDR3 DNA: TGTGCCAGCAGTTGGGGGAACATTCGGTACTTC
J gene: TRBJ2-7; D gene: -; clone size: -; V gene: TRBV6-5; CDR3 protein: CASSDPRREQYF; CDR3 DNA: TGTGCCAGCAGTGATCCCAGGCGCGAGCAGTACTTC
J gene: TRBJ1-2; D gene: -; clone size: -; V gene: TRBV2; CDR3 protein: CASSVGGGADYGYTF; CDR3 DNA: TGTGCCAGCAGTGTAGGAGGTGGGGCGGACTATGGCTACACCTTC
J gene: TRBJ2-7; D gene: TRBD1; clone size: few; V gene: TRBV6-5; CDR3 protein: CASSATGVIVYEQYF; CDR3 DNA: TGTGCCAGCAGTGCTACAGGGGTCATCGTCTATGAGCAGTACTTC
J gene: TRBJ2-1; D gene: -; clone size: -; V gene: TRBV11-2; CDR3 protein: CASSIYLCSVGPPSSSYNEQFF; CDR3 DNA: -
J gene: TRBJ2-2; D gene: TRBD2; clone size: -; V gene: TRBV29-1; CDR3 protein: CSVAGPPSGRVRGELFF; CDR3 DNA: TGCAGCGTTGCGGGTCCCCCTAGCGGGAGGGTACGCGGGGAGCTGTTTTTT
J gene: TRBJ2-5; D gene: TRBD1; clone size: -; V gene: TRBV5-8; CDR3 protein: CASSPGTGKYQETQYF; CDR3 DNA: TGTGCCAGCAGCCCCGGGACAGGGAAGTACCAAGAGACCCAGTACTTC
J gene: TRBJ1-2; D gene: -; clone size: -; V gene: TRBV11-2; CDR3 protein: CASILSVDYDYTF; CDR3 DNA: TGTGCCAGCATCTTAAGCGTTGACTATGACTACACCTTC
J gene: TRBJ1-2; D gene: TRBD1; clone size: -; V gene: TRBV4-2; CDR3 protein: CASSQRTGENYGYTF; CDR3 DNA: TGTGCCAGCAGCCAGCGTACAGGGGAAAACTATGGCTACACCTTC
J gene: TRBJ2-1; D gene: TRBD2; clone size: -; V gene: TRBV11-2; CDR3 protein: CAISFRVAGDFNERFF; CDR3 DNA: TGTGCCATCAGCTTTCGAGTAGCGGGAGATTTCAATGAGCGGTTCTTC
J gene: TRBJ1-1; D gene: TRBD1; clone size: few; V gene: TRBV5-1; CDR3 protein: CASSFGQGERAFF; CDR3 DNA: TGCGCCAGCAGCTTCGGACAGGGGGAAAGAGCTTTCTTT
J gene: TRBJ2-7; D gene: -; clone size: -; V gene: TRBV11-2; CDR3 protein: CASSLTEAAGGYEQYF; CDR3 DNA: TGTGCCAGCAGCTTGACCGAGGCAGCTGGAGGCTACGAGCAGTACTTC
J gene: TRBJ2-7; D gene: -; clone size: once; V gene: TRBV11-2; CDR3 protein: CTSSLTGERYF; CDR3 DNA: TGTACCAGCAGCTTGACAGGCGAGCGGTACTTC
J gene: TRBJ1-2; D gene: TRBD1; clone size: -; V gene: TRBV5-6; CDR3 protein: CVSRTTPGTGGLYGYTF; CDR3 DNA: TGTGTCAGCAGGACTACCCCCGGGACAGGGGGCCTGTATGGCTACACCTTC